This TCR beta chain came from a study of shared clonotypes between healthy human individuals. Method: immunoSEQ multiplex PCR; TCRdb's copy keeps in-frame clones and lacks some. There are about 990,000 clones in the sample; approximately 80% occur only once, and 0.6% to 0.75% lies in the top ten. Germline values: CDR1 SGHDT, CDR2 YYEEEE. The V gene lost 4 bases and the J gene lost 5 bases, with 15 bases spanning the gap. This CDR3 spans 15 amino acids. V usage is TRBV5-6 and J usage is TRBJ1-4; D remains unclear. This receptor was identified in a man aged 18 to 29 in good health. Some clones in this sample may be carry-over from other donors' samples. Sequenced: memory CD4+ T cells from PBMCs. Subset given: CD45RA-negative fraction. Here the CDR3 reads CASSLTPGPNEKLFF. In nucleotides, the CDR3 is TGTGCCAGCAGCCTGACCCCGGGCCCCAATGAAAAACTGTTTTTT.